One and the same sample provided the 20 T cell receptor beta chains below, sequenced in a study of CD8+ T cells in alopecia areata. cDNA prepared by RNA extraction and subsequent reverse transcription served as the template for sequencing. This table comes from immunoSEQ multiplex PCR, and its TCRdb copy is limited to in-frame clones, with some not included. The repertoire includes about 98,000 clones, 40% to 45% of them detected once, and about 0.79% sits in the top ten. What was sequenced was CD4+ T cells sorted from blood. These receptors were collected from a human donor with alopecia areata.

CDR3 DNA sequence: TGTGCCTGGAGTGTAACAGGAGGGAACCTGAAAGCTTTCTTT. Protein product: CAWSVTGGNLKAFF. V gene TRBV30 combines with J gene TRBJ1-1; TRBD1 might be the D (5 bases). Per the germline V gene, CDR1 is GTSNPN and CDR2 is SVGIG (reference sequence). The CDR3 contains 14 residues. V lost 0 bases, J lost 9 bases, and 17 bases lay in between.

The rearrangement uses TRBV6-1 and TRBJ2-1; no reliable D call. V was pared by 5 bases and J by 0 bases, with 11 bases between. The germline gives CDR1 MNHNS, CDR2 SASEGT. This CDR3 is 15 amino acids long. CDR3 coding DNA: TGTGCCAGCAGTTTAACGACGAGCTCCTACAATGAGCAGTTCTTC. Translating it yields CASSLTTSSYNEQFF.

Written as DNA, the CDR3 is TGCAGCGTTGAAATCGCAAAGTACCAAGAGACCCAGTACTTC. Its translation: CSVEIAKYQETQYF. J is TRBJ2-5 and V is TRBV29-1; D gene unclear. CDR3 length equals 14 residues. The germline V and J ends were trimmed by 2 bases and 0 bases, with 10 bases remaining between them. Germline V gene sequence: CDR1 SQVTM, CDR2 ANQGSEA.

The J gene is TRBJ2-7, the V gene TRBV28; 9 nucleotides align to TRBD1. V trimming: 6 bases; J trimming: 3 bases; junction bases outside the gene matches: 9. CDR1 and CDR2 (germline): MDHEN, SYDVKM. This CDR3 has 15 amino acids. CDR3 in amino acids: CASRNTGGAFYEQYF. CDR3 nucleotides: TGTGCCAGCAGGAACACAGGGGGCGCTTTCTACGAGCAGTACTTC.

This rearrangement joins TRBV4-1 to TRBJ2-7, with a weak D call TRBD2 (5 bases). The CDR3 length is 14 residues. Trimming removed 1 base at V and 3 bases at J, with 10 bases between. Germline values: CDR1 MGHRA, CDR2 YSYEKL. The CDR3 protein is CASSQATGFYEQYF. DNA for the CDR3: TGCGCCAGCAGCCAAGCTACGGGATTCTACGAGCAGTACTTC.

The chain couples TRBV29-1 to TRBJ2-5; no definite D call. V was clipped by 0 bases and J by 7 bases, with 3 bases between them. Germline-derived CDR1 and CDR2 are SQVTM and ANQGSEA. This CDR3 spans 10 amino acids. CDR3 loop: CSVEEGTQYF. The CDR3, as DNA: TGCAGCGTTGAAGAGGGGACCCAGTACTTC.

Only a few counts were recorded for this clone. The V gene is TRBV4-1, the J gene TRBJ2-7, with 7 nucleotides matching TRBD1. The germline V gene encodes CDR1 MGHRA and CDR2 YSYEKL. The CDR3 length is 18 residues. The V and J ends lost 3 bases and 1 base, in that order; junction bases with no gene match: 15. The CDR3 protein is CASSQIQNSGTVSYEQYF. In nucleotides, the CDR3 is TGCGCCAGCAGCCAGATCCAAAACTCCGGGACAGTATCCTACGAGCAGTACTTC.

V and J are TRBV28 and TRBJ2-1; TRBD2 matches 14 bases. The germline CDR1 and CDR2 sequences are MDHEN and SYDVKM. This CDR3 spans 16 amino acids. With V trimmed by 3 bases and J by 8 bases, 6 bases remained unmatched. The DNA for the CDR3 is TGTGCCAGCAGTTTTGGGACTAGCGGGAGCGGGGATGAGCAGTTCTTC. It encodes CASSFGTSGSGDEQFF.

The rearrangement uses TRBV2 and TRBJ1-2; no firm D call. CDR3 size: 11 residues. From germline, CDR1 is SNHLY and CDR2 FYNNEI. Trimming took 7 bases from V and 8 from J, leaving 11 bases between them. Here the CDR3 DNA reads TGTGCCAGCACCCAGGCGAAGGGCTACACCTTC. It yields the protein CASTQAKGYTF.

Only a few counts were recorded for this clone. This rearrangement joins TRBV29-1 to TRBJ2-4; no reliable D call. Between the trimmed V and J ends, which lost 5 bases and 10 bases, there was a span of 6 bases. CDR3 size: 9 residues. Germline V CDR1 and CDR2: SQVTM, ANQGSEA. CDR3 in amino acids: CSVKGIQYF. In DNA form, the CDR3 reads TGCAGCGTTAAGGGAATTCAGTACTTC. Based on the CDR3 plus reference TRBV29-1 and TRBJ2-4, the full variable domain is SAVISQKPSRDICQRGTSLTIQCQVDSQVTMMFWYRQQPGQSLTLIATANQGSEATYESGFVIDKFPISRPNLTFSTLTVSNMSPEDSSIYLCSVKGIQYFGAGTRLSVL.

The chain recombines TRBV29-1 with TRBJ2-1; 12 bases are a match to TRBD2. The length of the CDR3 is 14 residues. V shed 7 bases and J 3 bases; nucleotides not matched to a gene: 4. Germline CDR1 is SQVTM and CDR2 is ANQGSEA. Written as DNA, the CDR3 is TGCAGCGCCCTACTAGCGGGAGGCTACAATGAGCAGTTCTTC. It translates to CSALLAGGYNEQFF.

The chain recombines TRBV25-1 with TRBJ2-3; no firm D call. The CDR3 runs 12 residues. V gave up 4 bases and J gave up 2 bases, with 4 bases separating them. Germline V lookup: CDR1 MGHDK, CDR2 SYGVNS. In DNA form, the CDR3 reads TGTGCCAGCAGTGGGGTCACAGATACGCAGTATTTT. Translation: CASSGVTDTQYF.

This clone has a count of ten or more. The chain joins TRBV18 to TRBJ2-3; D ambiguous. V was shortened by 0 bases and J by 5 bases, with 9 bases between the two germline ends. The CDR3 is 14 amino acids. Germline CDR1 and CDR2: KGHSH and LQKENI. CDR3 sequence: CASSPPELRDTQYF. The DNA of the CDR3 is TGTGCCAGCTCACCACCTGAACTCCGAGATACGCAGTATTTT.

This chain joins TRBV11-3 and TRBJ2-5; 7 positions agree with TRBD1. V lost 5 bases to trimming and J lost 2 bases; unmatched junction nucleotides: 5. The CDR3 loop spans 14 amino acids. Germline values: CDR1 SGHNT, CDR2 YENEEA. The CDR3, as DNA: TGTGCCAGCAGCCTTCGACAGGGACAAGAGACCCAGTACTTC. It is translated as CASSLRQGQETQYF.

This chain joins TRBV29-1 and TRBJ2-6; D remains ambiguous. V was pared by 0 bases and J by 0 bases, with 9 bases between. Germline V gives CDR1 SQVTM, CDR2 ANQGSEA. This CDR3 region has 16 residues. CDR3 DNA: TGCAGCGTTGAAGATCGTAAATTCTCTGGGGCCAACGTCCTGACTTTC. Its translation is CSVEDRKFSGANVLTF.

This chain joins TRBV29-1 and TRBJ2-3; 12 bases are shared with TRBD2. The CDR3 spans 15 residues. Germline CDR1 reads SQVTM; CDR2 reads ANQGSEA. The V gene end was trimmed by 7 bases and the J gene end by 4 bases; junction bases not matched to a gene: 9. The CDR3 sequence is CSARGPSGGADTQYF. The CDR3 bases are TGCAGCGCCAGGGGACCTAGCGGGGGGGCAGATACGCAGTATTTT.

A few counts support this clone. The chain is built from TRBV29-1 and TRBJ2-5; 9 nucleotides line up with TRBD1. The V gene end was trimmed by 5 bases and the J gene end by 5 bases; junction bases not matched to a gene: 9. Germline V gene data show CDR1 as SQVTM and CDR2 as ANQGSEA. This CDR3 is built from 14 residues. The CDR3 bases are TGCAGCGTTACTTCGGGACAGGGATGGGAGACCCAGTACTTC. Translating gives CSVTSGQGWETQYF.

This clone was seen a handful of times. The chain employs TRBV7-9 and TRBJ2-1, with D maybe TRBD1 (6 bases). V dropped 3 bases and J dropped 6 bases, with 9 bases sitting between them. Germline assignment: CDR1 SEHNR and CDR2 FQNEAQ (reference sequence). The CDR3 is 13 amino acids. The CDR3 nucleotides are TGTGCCAGCAGCTTGACACAGGGCAATGAGCAGTTCTTC. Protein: CASSLTQGNEQFF. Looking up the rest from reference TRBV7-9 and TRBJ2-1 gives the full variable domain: DTGVSQNPRHKITKRGQNVTFRCDPISEHNRLYWYRQTLGQGPEFLTYFQNEAQLEKSRLLSDRFSAERPKGSFSTLEIQRTEQGDSAMYLCASSLTQGNEQFFGPGTRLTVL.

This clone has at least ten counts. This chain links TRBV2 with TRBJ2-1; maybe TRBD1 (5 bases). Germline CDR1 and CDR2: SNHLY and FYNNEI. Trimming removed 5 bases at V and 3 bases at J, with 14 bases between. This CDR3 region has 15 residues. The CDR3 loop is CASSPSQGFYNEQFF. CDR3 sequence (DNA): TGTGCCAGCAGTCCTTCGCAGGGATTCTACAATGAGCAGTTCTTC.

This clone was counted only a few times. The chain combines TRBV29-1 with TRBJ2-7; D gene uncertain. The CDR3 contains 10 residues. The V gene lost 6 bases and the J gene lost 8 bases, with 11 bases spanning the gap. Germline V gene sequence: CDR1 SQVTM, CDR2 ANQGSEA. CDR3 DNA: TGCAGCGTCCTCTCTGTCAAGCAGTACTTC. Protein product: CSVLSVKQYF.